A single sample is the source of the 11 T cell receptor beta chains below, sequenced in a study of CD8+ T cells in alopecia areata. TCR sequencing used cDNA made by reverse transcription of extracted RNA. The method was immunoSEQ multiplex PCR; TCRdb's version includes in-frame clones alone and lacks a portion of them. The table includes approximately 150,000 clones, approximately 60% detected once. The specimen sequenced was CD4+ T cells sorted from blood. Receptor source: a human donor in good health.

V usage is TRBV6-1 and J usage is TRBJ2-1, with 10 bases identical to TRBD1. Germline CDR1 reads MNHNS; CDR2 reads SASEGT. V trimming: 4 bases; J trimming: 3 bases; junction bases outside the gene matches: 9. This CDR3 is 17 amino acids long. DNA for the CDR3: TGTGCCAGCAGTGTTATGGTTCGGGACAGGGGCTACAATGAGCAGTTCTTC. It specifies CASSVMVRDRGYNEQFF.

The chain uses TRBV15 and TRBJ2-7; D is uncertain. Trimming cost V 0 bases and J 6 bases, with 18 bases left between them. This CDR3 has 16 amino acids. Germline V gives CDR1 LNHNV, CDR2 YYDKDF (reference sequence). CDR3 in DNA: TGTGCCACCAGCAGAGATCGTGGCAGTCGATCCCTCGAGCAGTACTTC. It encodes CATSRDRGSRSLEQYF.

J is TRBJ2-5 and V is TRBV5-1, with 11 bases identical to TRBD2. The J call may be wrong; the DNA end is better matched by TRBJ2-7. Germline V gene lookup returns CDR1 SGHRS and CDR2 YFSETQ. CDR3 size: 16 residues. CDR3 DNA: TGCGCCAGCAGCAACGGGACTAGCGGAAGGAGCTACGAGCAGTACTTC. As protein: CASSNGTSGRSYEQYF.

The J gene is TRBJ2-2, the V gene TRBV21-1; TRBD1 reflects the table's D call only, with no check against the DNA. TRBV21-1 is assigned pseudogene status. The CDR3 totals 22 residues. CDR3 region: CARIHDSETGQGSPTTAGELFF. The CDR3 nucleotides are TGTGCCAGGATCCACGACAGTGAAACGGGACAGGGATCCCCAACCACCGCCGGGGAGCTGTTTTTT.

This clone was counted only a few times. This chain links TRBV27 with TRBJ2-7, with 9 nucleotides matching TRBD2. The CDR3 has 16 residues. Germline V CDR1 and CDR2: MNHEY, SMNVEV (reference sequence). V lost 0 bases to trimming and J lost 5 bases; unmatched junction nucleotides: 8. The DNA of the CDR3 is TGTGCCAGCAGTTTATCTCCAGCGGGAGGCCAGAACGAGCAGTACTTC. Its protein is CASSLSPAGGQNEQYF.

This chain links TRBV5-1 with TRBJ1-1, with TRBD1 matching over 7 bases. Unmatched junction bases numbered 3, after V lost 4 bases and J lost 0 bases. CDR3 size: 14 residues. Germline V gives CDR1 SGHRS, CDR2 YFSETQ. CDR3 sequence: CASSAGGMNTEAFF. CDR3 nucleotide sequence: TGCGCCAGCAGCGCAGGGGGAATGAACACTGAAGCTTTCTTT.

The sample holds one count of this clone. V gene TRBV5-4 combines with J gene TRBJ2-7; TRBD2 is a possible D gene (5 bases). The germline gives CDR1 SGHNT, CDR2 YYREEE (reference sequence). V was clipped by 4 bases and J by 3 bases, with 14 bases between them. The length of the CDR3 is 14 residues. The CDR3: CASSQSGNYYEQYF. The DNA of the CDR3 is TGTGCCAGCAGCCAGTCGGGGAACTACTACGAGCAGTACTTC.

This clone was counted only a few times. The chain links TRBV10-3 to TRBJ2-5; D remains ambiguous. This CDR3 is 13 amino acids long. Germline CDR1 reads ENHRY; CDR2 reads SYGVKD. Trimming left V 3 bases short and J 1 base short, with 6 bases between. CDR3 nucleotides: TGTGCCATCAGTGATGCAGTCCAAGAGACCCAGTACTTC. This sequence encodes CAISDAVQETQYF.

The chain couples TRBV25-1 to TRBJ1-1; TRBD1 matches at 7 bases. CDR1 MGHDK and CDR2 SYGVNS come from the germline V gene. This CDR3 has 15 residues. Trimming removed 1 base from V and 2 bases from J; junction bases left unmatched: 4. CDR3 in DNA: TGTGCCAGCAGTGAATGGGGGACAGTAAACACTGAAGCTTTCTTT. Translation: CASSEWGTVNTEAFF.

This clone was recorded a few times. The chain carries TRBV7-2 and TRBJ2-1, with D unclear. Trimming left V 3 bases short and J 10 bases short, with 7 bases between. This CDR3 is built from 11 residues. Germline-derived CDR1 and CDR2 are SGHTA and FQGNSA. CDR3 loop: CASSFIREQFF. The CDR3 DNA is TGTGCCAGCAGCTTTATTCGGGAGCAGTTCTTC.

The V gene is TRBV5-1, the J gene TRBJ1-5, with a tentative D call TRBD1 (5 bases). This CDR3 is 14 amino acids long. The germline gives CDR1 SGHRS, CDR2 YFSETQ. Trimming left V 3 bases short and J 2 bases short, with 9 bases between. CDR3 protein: CASSSEGGNQPQHF. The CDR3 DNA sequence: TGCGCCAGCAGCTCGGAAGGGGGCAATCAGCCCCAGCATTTT.